The rows below give T cell receptor beta chains drawn from one sample of a study of monozygotic twins with inflammatory bowel disease. TCRdb re-called the 5' RACE reads and gives one entry per CDR3 protein, without DNA. The repertoire shows around 380,000 distinct CDR3 sequences; the top ten hold about 2.3%. The sequenced sample was blood. The receptors originated from a human donor with ulcerative colitis or Crohn's disease, or a healthy co-twin of an affected twin (not recorded which). CDR3s include the opening cysteine and the closing phenylalanine or tryptophan.

J gene,V gene,CDR3 protein
TRBJ2-1,TRBV12-3/TRBV12-4,CASSPTGTSPDEQFF
TRBJ2-2,TRBV30,CAWTGTSGNTGELFF
TRBJ2-5,TRBV7-9,CASSFPLAGGHETQYF
TRBJ1-3,TRBV28,CASLDRSSGNTIYF
TRBJ1-2,TRBV10-3,CAISESVARFYGYTF
TRBJ1-1,TRBV5-1,CASSLAGRHMNTEAFF
TRBJ2-1,TRBV7-3,CASSSQGVAGGEQFF
TRBJ1-1,TRBV9,CASSVGPNTEAFF
TRBJ2-1,TRBV7-2,CASSLTRSYFNEQFF
TRBJ2-7,TRBV5-6,CASSLEVLAGASDEQYF
TRBJ2-2,TRBV6-4,CASRVGGDTGELFF
TRBJ2-1,TRBV13,CASSLQGSPSSYNEQFF
TRBJ1-2,TRBV5-6,CASSVEGRYYGYTF
TRBJ1-1,TRBV30,CAWGRNTEAFF
TRBJ1-2,TRBV5-1,CASSVSTGLGGYTF
TRBJ2-7,TRBV20-1,CSASPSAGEQYF
TRBJ2-5,TRBV5-1,CASRSGQGMETQYF
TRBJ2-1,TRBV20-1,CSARTPLADTYNEQFF
TRBJ2-7,TRBV7-9,CASNPPGDYEQYF
TRBJ2-1,TRBV19,CASLPGQGSGNEQFF
TRBJ2-3,TRBV20-1,CSASRTNTDTQYF
TRBJ2-7,TRBV11-2,CASSPVAGRVYEQYF
TRBJ2-3,TRBV24-1,CATSDYLATTDTQYF
TRBJ1-1,TRBV6-1,CASSSWGRAEAFF
TRBJ2-7,TRBV27,CASSPGGPGRSYEQYF
TRBJ1-1,TRBV20-1,CSGFRPNANTEAFF
TRBJ1-2,TRBV6-2/TRBV6-3,CASSHTGVYGYTF
TRBJ2-7,TRBV4-3,CASSQGGTVNYEQYF
TRBJ1-2,TRBV5-1,CASSRGTEPKNYGYTF
TRBJ2-2,TRBV2,CASLRGGSTGELFF
TRBJ2-1,TRBV6-6,CASSNLGVRDEQFF
TRBJ1-6,TRBV7-2,CASSPDKVSPLHF
TRBJ2-5,TRBV4-1,CASTLGSETSGTWETQYF
TRBJ1-1,TRBV20-1,CSAIRGLNTEAFF
TRBJ2-2,TRBV2,CASRSPRDTGELFF
TRBJ2-7,TRBV5-1,CASSTTGSPYEQYF
TRBJ2-2,TRBV5-1,CASSFGTEGTGELFF
TRBJ2-1,TRBV28,CASRGAGGRDNEQFF
TRBJ2-2,TRBV7-9,CASSSQGLNTGELFF
TRBJ2-5,TRBV7-2,CASSLALAGEFQETQYF
TRBJ1-6,TRBV30,CASSTGYNSPLHF
TRBJ1-1,TRBV30,CAWSERGGNTEAFF
TRBJ1-6,TRBV19,CASTQGFNSPLHF
TRBJ1-5,TRBV20-1,CSALGIDRASNQPQHF
TRBJ2-1,TRBV12-3/TRBV12-4,CASSLSSGGLPEQFF
TRBJ1-2,TRBV6-1,CASRPGGHPLYGYTF
TRBJ2-5,TRBV7-2,CASSSAETQYF
TRBJ2-5,TRBV7-9,CASSLVLAETQYF
TRBJ2-5,TRBV28,CASRRGTETQYF
TRBJ1-1,TRBV12-3/TRBV12-4,CASNPGVSGTEAFF
TRBJ2-1,TRBV20-1,CSASGRNDEQFF
TRBJ2-3,TRBV6-2/TRBV6-3,CASSLTSGRYPSTDTQYF
TRBJ2-5,TRBV5-1,CASSALSWGLGETQYF
TRBJ1-5,TRBV2,CASSEGATGAGQPQHF
TRBJ1-2,TRBV20-1,CSARNNPDGYTF
TRBJ1-3,TRBV3-1,CASSQGLGSGNTIYF
TRBJ1-1,TRBV18,CASSSQEVTEAFF
TRBJ2-7,TRBV30,CAWSVTSGIYEQYF
TRBJ1-2,TRBV20-1,CSARSSGTGRSGYTF
TRBJ2-7,TRBV7-8,CASSSGTGEFCEQYF